What follows describes a single TCR beta chain. Original analysis: Estimated nucleated cell counts came from reference gene primer amplification. Method: immunoSEQ multiplex PCR; TCRdb's copy keeps in-frame clones and lacks some. The V and J calls and clone size were taken over from that table, and D and trimming were inferred from the DNA. The data show 280,000 or so clones, with 85% seen just once and 10% to 15% held by the top ten. The source of the sample is a study of blood T cell repertoires in COVID-19. In the study overall: Donors in the United States, Italy and Spain gave samples during acute or convalescent COVID-19. PBMCs, B-cell-depleted T cells, or T cells provided the cDNA or gDNA that made up the material.

The germline gives CDR1 SGHVS, CDR2 FQNEAQ. V was clipped by 5 bases and J by 1 base; unmatched bases: 7. The CDR3 totals 15 residues. The rearrangement uses TRBV7-8 and TRBJ1-1; 7 bases match TRBD1. The receptor was isolated from a human donor in a cohort sampled during active COVID-19. The specimen sequenced was peripheral blood. The chain's CDR3 is CASSTYRGRNTEAFF. DNA for the CDR3: TGTGCCAGCAGCACCTACAGGGGCCGGAACACTGAAGCTTTCTTT.